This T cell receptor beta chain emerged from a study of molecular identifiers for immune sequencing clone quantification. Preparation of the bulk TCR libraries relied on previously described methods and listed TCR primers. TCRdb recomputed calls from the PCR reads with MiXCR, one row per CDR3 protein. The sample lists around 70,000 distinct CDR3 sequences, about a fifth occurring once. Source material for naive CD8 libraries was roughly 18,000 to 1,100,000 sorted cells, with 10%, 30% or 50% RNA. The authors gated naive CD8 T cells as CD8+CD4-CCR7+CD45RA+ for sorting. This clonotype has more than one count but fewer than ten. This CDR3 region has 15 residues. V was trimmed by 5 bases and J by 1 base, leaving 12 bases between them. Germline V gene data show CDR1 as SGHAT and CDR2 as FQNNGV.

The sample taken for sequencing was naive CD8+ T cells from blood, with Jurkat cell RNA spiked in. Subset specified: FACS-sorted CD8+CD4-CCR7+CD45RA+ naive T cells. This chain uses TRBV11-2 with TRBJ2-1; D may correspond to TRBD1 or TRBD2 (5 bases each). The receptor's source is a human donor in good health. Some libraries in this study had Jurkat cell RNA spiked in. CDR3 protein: CASSPGSGSYNEQFF. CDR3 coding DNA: TGTGCCAGCAGCCCAGGGTCGGGGTCCTACAATGAGCAGTTCTTC.